A selection of T cell receptor beta chains follows, all from one sample in a study of CD8 T cells in Susac syndrome. TCRdb reprocessed the immunoSEQ multiplex PCR reads with MiXCR, giving one entry per CDR3 protein. The data contain a few hundred thousand distinct CDR3 sequences, over 85% of them singletons. The sequenced material came from CD4+ T cells from PBMCs. The receptors originated from a human donor with multiple sclerosis. The CDR3 runs from the conserved cysteine through the conserved F or W. A D gene is named only where the DNA matches it firmly. Some rows mark clone size as missing; the rest say once, few, many or name a class of expanded clone.

V gene,D gene,J gene,clone size,CDR3 DNA,CDR3 protein
TRBV5-4,.,TRBJ1-1,.,TGTGCCAGCACCCGTGAACTGAACACTGAAGCTTTCTTT,CASTRELNTEAFF
TRBV5-1,.,TRBJ1-6,.,TGCGCCAGCAGCTTGGCCCCGCAGGTTGAAGGTTCACCCCTCCACTTT,CASSLAPQVEGSPLHF
TRBV28,.,TRBJ2-7,.,TGTGCCAGCAGCATCGCGACAGAGTACGAGCAGTACTTC,CASSIATEYEQYF
TRBV3-1,.,TRBJ1-1,.,TGTGCCAGCAGCCAAGATTCTGTCCGAGACAGGGAAGCTTTCTTT,CASSQDSVRDREAFF
TRBV9,TRBD1,TRBJ2-7,.,TGTGCCAGCATTTCAGTCCCCAGGGTACAGGGGGAGCAGTACTTC,CASISVPRVQGEQYF
TRBV15,.,TRBJ2-1,.,TGTGCCACCAGCAGAGATTTGACAGGTCTGGAGCAGTTCTTC,CATSRDLTGLEQFF
TRBV5-1,TRBD2,TRBJ2-1,.,TGCGCCAGCAGCGCCGGACTAGCGGGAGGTATAAGCTCCTACAATGAGCAGTTCTTC,CASSAGLAGGISSYNEQFF
TRBV12-3/TRBV12-4,TRBD2,TRBJ2-5,once,TGTGCCAGCAGCTTGACTAGCGGGGGGGCAGAGACCCAGTACTTC,CASSLTSGGAETQYF
TRBV5-4,.,TRBJ2-2,.,TGTGCCAGCAGCTCTTCAGGGGTTGGCACCGGGGAGCTGTTTTTT,CASSSSGVGTGELFF
TRBV28,.,TRBJ2-7,.,TGTGCCAGCGGGACGACGGGGCCCCGCTACGAGCAGTACTTC,CASGTTGPRYEQYF
TRBV6-2/TRBV6-3,.,TRBJ1-2,.,TGTGCCAGCAGTAAACAAGCTAACTATGGCTACACCTTC,CASSKQANYGYTF
TRBV10-3,.,TRBJ1-4,.,TGTGCCATCAGTCCGGGACCGGCAGAGGAAAAACTGTTTTTT,CAISPGPAEEKLFF
TRBV10-3,TRBD2,TRBJ2-2,.,TGTGCCGCTCAGGGGACTAGCGGGAGCGACCTATTTAACACCGGGGAGCTGTTTTTT,CAAQGTSGSDLFNTGELFF
TRBV4-2,.,TRBJ1-5,.,TGTGCCAGCAGCTTGTCCGCGGGACCCCAGCATTTT,CASSLSAGPQHF
TRBV20-1,TRBD2,TRBJ2-5,.,TGCAGTGCTAGTCCTCCGACTAGCGCAGAGACCCAGTACTTC,CSASPPTSAETQYF